This T cell receptor (beta chain) was documented in a study of blood T cell repertoires in COVID-19. Resolution of symptoms, clearance, or two negative PCRs was present in recovered Cohort 3 donors. Per the germline V gene, CDR1 is SGHNT and CDR2 is YYREEE (reference sequence). This CDR3 comprises 14 residues. V was clipped by 4 bases and J by 2 bases, with 12 bases between them. Using immunoSEQ multiplex PCR, the repertoire was profiled, and TCRdb retains in-frame clones only, with some absent. The repertoire includes a few hundred thousand clones, 87% of them detected once, and about 6% sits in the top ten.

The receptor's source is a woman aged 25-40 years who had recovered from COVID-19. This chain uses TRBV5-4 with TRBJ2-5; D tentatively fits TRBD1 or TRBD2 (6 bases each). Sequencing input: PBMCs or T cells enriched from blood (not recorded which). The CDR3 DNA follows: TGTGCCAGCAGCCTGGGGGCGGGGCAAGAGACCCAGTACTTC. Protein: CASSLGAGQETQYF.